This T cell receptor beta chain was recovered during a study of cytomegalovirus exposure and HLA in healthy donors. The wider study: Ancestry clustering placed more than 65% of a few hundred genotyped donors in the Caucasian-associated cluster. Study-level results: In a later analysis, specific HLA alleles were associated with around 17,000 TCR beta sequences at a 0.05 false discovery rate. Solely CMV serostatus was available to characterize immune exposure. Later analysis identified a missense DCLRE1C variant that was linked to TCR beta V- and J-gene trimming.

With regard to this clone: Its antigen is undetermined.

This PCR relied on a set of 60 Vbeta primers and 13 Jbeta primers. Sequenced by immunoSEQ multiplex PCR; TCRdb stores in-frame clones only, minus some. The sample has more than 95,000 clones, more than 80% seen once. Per germline, CDR1 DFQATT and CDR2 SNEGSKA (reference sequence). Between the trimmed V and J ends, which lost 3 bases and 12 bases, there was a span of 12 bases. The CDR3 is made up of 11 amino acids. The receptor comes from a man younger than 40 in good health and CMV-seropositive. The sequencing input was PBMCs. The rearrangement joins TRBV20-1 to TRBJ2-1; perhaps TRBD2 as D (6 bases). The CDR3 DNA reads as TGCAGTGCTAGGTCACGGGGGAGGCAGTTCTTC. Amino acids: CSARSRGRQFF.